This note documents a single TCR beta chain sequence. What it binds is not known. The entry originates in a study of cytomegalovirus exposure and HLA in healthy donors. General study findings and limits: TRBV6-2, TRBV6-3 and some other V segments were unresolvable in 87-base-pair reads. A list of 150 to 200 TCR beta chains associated with cytomegalovirus was given. Follow-up analysis found HLA locus-dependent TCR association rates, highest for DRB1 and lowest for HLA-C.

The PCR had 60 Vbeta and 13 Jbeta primers. The method was immunoSEQ multiplex PCR; TCRdb's version includes in-frame clones alone and lacks a portion of them. Its listing shows about 160,000 clones. Looked up from germline, CDR1 is LGHNT and CDR2 is FRNRAP. The CDR3 is made up of 12 amino acids. V gave up 5 bases and J gave up 11 bases; unmatched junction bases: 4. The clonotype comes from a woman between 50 and 59 years old in good health and CMV-seronegative. The sample consisted of PBMCs. The genes are TRBV12-5 and TRBJ1-1, with TRBD1 matching over 11 bases. The CDR3: CASGQDRGPAFF. Here the CDR3 DNA reads TGTGCTAGTGGTCAGGACAGGGGGCCGGCTTTCTTT.